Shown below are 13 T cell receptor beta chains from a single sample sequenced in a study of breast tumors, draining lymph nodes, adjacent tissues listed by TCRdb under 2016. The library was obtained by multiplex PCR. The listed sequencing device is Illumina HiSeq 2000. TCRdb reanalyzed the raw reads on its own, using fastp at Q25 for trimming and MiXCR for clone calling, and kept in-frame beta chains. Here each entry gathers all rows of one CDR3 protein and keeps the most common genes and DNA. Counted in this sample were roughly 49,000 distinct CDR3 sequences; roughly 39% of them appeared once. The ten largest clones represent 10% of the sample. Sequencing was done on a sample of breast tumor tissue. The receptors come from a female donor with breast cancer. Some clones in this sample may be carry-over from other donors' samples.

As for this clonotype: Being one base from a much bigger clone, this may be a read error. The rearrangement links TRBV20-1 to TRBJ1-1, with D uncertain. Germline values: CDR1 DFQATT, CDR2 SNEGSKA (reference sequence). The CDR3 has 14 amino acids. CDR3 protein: CSAAPRGYGTEAVF. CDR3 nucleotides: TGCAGTGCTGCCCCTCGGGGATACGGCACTGAAGCTGTCTTT.

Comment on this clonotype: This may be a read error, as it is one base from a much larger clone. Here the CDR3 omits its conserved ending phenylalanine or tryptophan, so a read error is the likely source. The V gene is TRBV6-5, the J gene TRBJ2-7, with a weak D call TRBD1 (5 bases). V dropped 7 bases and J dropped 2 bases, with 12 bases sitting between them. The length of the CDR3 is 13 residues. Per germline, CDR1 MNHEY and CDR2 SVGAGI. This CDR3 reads CASIVPGTYEQYL. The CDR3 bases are TGTGCCAGCATCGTCCCAGGGACCTACGAGCAGTACCTC.

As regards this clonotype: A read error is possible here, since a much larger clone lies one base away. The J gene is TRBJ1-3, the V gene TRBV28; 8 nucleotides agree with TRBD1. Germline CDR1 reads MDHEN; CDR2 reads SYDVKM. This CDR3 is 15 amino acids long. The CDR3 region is CASSTPDRGRNSIYF. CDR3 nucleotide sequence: TGTGCCAGCAGCACCCCTGACAGGGGACGAAACTCCATATATTTT.

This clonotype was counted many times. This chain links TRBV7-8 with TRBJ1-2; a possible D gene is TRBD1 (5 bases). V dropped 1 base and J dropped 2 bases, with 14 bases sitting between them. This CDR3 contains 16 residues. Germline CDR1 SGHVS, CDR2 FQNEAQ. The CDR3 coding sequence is TGTGCCAGCAGCTTAGTCGCCGGGACTCCAAACTATGGCTACACCTTC. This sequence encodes CASSLVAGTPNYGYTF.

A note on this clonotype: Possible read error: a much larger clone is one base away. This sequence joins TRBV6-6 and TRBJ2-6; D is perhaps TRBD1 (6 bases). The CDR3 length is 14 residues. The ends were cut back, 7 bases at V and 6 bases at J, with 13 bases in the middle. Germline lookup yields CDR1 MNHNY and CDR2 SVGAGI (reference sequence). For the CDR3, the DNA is TGTGCCAGCAAACGAGGGGGTGAGGCCAACGTCCTGACTTTC. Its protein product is CASKRGGEANVLTF.

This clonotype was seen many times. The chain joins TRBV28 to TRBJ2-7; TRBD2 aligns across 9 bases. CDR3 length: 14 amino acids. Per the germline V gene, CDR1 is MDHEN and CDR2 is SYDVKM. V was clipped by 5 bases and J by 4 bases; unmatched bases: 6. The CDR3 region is CASSRPSGKYEQYF. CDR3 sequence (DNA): TGTGCCAGCAGTCGCCCTAGCGGGAAGTACGAGCAGTACTTC.

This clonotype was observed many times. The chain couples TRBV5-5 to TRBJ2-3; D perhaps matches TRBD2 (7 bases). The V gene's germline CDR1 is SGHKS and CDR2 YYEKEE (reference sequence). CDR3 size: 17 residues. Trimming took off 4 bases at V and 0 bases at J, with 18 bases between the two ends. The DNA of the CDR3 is TGTGCCAGCAGCGACCGGTGGGGGGGCAAAAGCACAGATACGCAGTATTTT. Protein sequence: CASSDRWGGKSTDTQYF.

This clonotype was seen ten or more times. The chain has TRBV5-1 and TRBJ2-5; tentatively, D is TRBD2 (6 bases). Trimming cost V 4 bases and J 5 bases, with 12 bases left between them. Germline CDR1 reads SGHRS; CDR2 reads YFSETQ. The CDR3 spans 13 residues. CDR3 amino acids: CASSLTSPETQYF. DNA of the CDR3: TGCGCCAGCAGCCTGACTAGTCCCGAGACCCAGTACTTC.

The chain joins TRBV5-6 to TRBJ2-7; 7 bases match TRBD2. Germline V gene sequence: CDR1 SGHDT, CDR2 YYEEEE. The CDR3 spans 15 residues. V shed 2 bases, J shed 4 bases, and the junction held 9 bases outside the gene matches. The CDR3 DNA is TGTGCCAGCAGCTTCGGGACTACCGGATGGTACGAGCAGTACTTC. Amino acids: CASSFGTTGWYEQYF.

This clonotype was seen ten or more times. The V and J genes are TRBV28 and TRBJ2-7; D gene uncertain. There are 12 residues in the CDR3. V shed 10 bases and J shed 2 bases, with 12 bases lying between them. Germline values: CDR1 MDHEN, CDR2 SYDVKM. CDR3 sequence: CATKNRAYEQYF. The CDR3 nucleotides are TGTGCCACCAAAAACAGAGCCTACGAGCAGTACTTC.

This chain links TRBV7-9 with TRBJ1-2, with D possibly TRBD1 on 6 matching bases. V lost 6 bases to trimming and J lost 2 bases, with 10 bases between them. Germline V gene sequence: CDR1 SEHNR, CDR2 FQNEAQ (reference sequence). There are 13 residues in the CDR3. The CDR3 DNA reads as TGTGCCAGCAGGGACAGCCTGAACTATGGCTACACCTTC. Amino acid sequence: CASRDSLNYGYTF.

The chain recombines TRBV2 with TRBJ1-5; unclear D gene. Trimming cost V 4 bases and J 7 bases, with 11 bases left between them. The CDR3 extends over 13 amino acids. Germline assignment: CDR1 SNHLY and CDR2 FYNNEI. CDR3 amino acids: CASSARDGQPQHF. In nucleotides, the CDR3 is TGTGCCAGCAGTGCTAGAGACGGACAGCCCCAGCATTTT.

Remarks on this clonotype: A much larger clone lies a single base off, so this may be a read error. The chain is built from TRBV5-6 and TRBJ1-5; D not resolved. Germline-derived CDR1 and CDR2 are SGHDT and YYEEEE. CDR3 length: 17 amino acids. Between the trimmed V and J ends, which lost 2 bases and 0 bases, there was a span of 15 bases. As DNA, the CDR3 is TGTGCCAGCAGCTTATTTGGGCCGGGTGGTAGCAATCAGCCCCAGCATTTT. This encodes CASSLFGPGGSNQPQHF.